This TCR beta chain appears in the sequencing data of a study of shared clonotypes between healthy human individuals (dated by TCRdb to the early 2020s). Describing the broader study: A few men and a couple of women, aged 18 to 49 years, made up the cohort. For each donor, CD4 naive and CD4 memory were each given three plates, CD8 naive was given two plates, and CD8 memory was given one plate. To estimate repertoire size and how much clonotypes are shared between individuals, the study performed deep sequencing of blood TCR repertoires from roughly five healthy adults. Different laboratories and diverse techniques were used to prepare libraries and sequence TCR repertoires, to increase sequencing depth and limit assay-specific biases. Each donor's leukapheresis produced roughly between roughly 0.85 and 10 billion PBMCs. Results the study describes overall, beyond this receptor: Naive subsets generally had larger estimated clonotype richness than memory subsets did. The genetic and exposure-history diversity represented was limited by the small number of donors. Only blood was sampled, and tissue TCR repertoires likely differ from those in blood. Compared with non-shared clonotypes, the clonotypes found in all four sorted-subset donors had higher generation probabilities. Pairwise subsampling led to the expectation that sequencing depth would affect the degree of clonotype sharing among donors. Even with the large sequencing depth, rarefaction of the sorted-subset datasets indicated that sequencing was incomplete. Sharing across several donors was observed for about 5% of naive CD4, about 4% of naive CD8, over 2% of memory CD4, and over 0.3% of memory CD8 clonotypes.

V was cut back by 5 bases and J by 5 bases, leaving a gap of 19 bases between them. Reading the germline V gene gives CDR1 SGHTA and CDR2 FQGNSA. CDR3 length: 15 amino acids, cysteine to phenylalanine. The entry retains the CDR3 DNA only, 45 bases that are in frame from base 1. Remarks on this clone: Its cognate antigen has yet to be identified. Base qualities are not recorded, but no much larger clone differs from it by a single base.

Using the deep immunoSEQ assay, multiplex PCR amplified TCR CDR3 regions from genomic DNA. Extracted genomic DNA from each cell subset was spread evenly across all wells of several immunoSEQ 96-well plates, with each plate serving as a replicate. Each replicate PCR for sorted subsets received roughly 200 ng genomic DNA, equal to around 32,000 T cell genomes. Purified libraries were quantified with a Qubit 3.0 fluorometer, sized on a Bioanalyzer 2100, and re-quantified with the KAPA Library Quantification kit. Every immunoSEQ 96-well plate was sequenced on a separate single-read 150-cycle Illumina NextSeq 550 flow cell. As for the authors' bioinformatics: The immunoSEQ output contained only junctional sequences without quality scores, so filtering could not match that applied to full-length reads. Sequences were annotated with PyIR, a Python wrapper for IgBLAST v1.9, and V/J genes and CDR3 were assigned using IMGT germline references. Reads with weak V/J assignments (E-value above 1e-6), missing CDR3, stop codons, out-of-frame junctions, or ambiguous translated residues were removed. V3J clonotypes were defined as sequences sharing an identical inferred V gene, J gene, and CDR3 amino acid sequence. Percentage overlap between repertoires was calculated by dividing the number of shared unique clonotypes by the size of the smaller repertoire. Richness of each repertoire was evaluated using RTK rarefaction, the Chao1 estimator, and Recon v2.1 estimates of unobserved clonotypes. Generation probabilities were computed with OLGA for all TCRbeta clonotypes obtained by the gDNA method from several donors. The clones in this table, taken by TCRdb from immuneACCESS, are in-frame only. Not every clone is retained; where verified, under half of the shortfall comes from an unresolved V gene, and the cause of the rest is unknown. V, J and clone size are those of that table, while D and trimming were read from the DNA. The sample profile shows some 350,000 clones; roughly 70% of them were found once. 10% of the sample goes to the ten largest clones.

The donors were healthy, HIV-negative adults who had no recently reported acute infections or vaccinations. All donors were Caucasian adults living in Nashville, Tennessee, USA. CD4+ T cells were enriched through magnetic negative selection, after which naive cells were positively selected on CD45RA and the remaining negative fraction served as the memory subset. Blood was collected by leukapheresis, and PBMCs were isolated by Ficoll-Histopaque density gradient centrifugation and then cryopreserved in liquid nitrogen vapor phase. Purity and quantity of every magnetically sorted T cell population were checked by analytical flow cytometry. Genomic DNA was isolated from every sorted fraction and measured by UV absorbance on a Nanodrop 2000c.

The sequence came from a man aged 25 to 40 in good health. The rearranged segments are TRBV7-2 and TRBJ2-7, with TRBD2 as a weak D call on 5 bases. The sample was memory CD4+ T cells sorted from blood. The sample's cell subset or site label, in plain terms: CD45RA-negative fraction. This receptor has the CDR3 CASSRSSIFGDEQYF. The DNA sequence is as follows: TGTGCCAGCAGCAGGTCTAGCATTTTTGGCGACGAGCAGTACTTC.